The rows below give T cell receptor beta chains drawn from one sample of a study of blood T cell repertoires in COVID-19. Sequencing used immunoSEQ multiplex PCR; TCRdb keeps in-frame clones, though not all of them. The sample records tens of thousands of clones, over 90% being singletons. Sequencing used peripheral blood. These TCRs come from a human donor in a cohort sampled during active COVID-19. Both conserved end residues are part of each CDR3. D genes are given only for firm matches. Size is omitted from some rows. Given values are once, few, many or a class for expanded clones.

. TRBJ1-3 TRBV15 . CATSRDLGNTIYF TGTGCCACCAGCAGAGATCTGGGAAACACCATATATTTT
TRBD2 TRBJ2-3 TRBV3-1/TRBV3-2 . CASSQDVASGRTDTQYF TGTGCCAGCAGCCAAGATGTGGCTAGCGGTCGCACAGATACGCAGTATTTT
TRBD1 TRBJ2-7 TRBV5-1 few CASKGQGASYEQYF TGCGCCAGCAAGGGACAGGGGGCTTCCTACGAGCAGTACTTC
TRBD1 TRBJ1-5 TRBV11-2 . CASSLNRGGNQPQHF TGTGCCAGCAGCTTAAACAGGGGGGGGAATCAGCCCCAGCATTTT
. TRBJ1-2 TRBV14 . CASSHPAQGLYGYTF TGTGCCAGCAGCCACCCGGCGCAGGGCCTCTATGGCTACACCTTC
. TRBJ1-5 TRBV19 once CASSGGGLGPQHF TGTGCCAGTAGTGGGGGGGGTCTTGGACCCCAGCATTTT
. TRBJ1-1 TRBV15 . CATSSLRGTEAFF TGTGCCACCAGCAGCCTCAGGGGCACTGAAGCTTTCTTT
TRBD1 TRBJ1-3 TRBV5-6 . CASSHRGPGNTIYF TGTGCCAGCAGTCACAGGGGGCCGGGAAACACCATATATTTT
TRBD1 TRBJ1-4 TRBV7-8 . CASSLALQGARTNEKLFF TGTGCCAGCAGCTTAGCCCTCCAGGGGGCAAGAACTAATGAAAAACTGTTTTTT
. TRBJ2-1 TRBV27 . CASSSEGFSLGGEQFF TGTGCCAGCAGTTCAGAGGGATTTAGCTTGGGTGGTGAGCAGTTCTTC
TRBD2 TRBJ2-1 TRBV7-3 . CASSLTKASGGNNEQFF TGTGCCAGCAGCTTAACGAAGGCTAGCGGAGGTAACAATGAGCAGTTCTTC
. TRBJ2-7 TRBV23-1 . CASSQSSTGYEQYF TGCGCCAGCAGTCAATCGTCCACTGGCTACGAGCAGTACTTC
. TRBJ1-2 TRBV4-1 few CASSQDPETGDGYTF TGCGCCAGCAGCCAAGATCCCGAGACAGGTGATGGCTACACCTTC
TRBD1 TRBJ2-7 TRBV2 . CASKPGQGPYEQYF TGTGCCAGCAAGCCGGGACAGGGCCCTTACGAGCAGTACTTC
. TRBJ1-1 TRBV10-3 . CAISDRDRLNTEAFF TGTGCCATCAGTGATAGAGACAGACTGAACACTGAAGCTTTCTTT
TRBD2 TRBJ2-7 TRBV11-3 . CASSSSGGTQYF TGTGCCAGCAGCTCTAGCGGGGGGACTCAGTACTTC
TRBD1 TRBJ2-2 TRBV6-5 . CASSPQGANTGELFF TGTGCCAGCAGTCCTCAGGGGGCGAACACCGGGGAGCTGTTTTTT
. TRBJ2-1 TRBV12-3/TRBV12-4 once CASSWGTRNEQFF TGTGCCAGCAGTTGGGGAACTAGGAATGAGCAGTTCTTC
. TRBJ1-2 TRBV27 . CASSLYSGNYGYTF TGTGCCAGCAGTTTATACTCAGGGAACTATGGCTACACCTTC
. TRBJ1-3 TRBV11-2 once CASSLEGPGNTIYF TGTGCCAGCAGCTTAGAGGGGCCTGGAAACACCATATATTTT
. TRBJ1-2 TRBV10-3 . CAISEDRGTYGYTF TGTGCCATCAGTGAGGACCGGGGGACCTATGGCTACACCTTC
. TRBJ2-1 TRBV7-9 few CASSLERYNEQFF TGTGCCAGCAGCTTAGAGCGGTACAATGAGCAGTTCTTC
TRBD1 TRBJ2-7 TRBV6-1 medium-sized CASSEQTGGSYEQYF TGTGCCAGCAGTGAGCAGACAGGGGGCTCCTACGAGCAGTACTTC
. TRBJ1-4 TRBV18 once CASSPPTGEKLFF TGTGCCAGCTCACCACCGACAGGTGAAAAACTGTTTTTT
. TRBJ2-6 TRBV7-8 . CASSLARRGRYPASGANVLTF TGTGCCAGCAGCTTAGCGCGGAGGGGGCGTTATCCCGCGTCTGGGGCCAACGTCCTGACTTTC
TRBD2 TRBJ2-7 TRBV15 . CATASRLADYEQYF TGTGCCACCGCGTCCAGACTAGCGGACTACGAGCAGTACTTC
. TRBJ1-2 TRBV5-4 . CASSLGRGGRDYGYTF TGTGCCAGCAGCTTGGGCCGCGGGGGGCGCGACTATGGCTACACCTTC
TRBD1 TRBJ1-5 TRBV30 . CAWSSGTGGPYSNQPQHF TGTGCCTGGAGCTCCGGGACAGGGGGCCCCTATAGCAATCAGCCCCAGCATTTT
. TRBJ2-1 TRBV14 . CASSLLRGSKFF TGTGCCAGCAGTCTTTTGCGGGGTAGTAAGTTCTTC
TRBD2 TRBJ2-1 TRBV7-8 . CASSPSGEQFF TGTGCCAGCAGCCCTAGCGGGGAGCAGTTCTTC
. TRBJ2-2 TRBV5-1 . CASSPTGGAGELFF TGCGCCAGCAGCCCAACAGGGGGGGCCGGGGAGCTGTTTTTT
TRBD1 TRBJ2-5 TRBV27 . CASSSVELTGDRQETQYF TGTGCCAGCAGTTCAGTTGAGCTGACAGGGGACCGCCAAGAGACCCAGTACTTC
TRBD2 TRBJ2-7 TRBV27 . CASSRWTSGGIAYEQYF TGTGCCAGCAGTCGGTGGACTAGCGGGGGGATCGCCTACGAGCAGTACTTC
. TRBJ1-2 TRBV11-2 . CASSLTGWTPDGYTF TGTGCCAGCAGCTTAACCGGTTGGACACCGGATGGCTACACCTTC
TRBD1 TRBJ2-3 TRBV27 . CASQDRGGADTQYF TGTGCCAGCCAAGACAGGGGAGGTGCAGATACGCAGTATTTT
TRBD2 TRBJ2-1 TRBV2 . CAGGLEGADEQFF TGTGCCGGAGGACTAGAAGGTGCGGATGAGCAGTTCTTC
. TRBJ2-1 TRBV6-1 once CASSGGTRKGAYEQFF TGTGCCAGCAGTGGCGGGACTCGCAAAGGGGCCTATGAGCAGTTCTTC
. TRBJ2-3 TRBV5-4 . CASSLAGAGTDTQYF TGTGCCAGCAGCTTGGCCGGGGCGGGGACAGATACGCAGTATTTT
TRBD2 TRBJ2-5 TRBV6-6 . CASSYPSGVQETQYF TGTGCCAGCAGTTACCCTAGCGGGGTCCAAGAGACCCAGTACTTC
. TRBJ1-1 TRBV25-1 . CASSLTGGTEAFF TGTGCCAGCAGCCTTACCGGGGGGACTGAAGCTTTCTTT
. TRBJ2-3 TRBV4-2 . CASSQDLFGGGVTDTQYF TGTGCCAGCAGCCAAGATCTTTTTGGCGGGGGCGTCACAGATACGCAGTATTTT
. TRBJ1-1 TRBV19 . CASARTVNTEAFF TGTGCCAGCGCCCGGACAGTGAACACTGAAGCTTTCTTT
. TRBJ1-6 TRBV4-1 . CASSPGGLLSPLHF TGCGCCAGCAGCCCTGGAGGTCTGCTTTCACCCCTCCACTTT
. TRBJ2-5 TRBV5-1 . CASSRVQETQYF TGCGCCAGCAGCCGGGTCCAAGAGACCCAGTACTTC
. TRBJ2-7 TRBV5-1 . CASSEQGAVTYEQYF TGCGCCAGCAGCGAACAAGGGGCCGTAACCTACGAGCAGTACTTC
. TRBJ1-2 TRBV19 . CASSIDGHKNYGYTF TGTGCCAGTAGTATAGATGGACACAAAAACTATGGCTACACCTTC
TRBD1 TRBJ2-1 TRBV7-2 . CASSLVAGGSSSYNEQFF TGTGCCAGCAGCTTAGTTGCAGGGGGCTCCAGCTCCTACAATGAGCAGTTCTTC
TRBD1 TRBJ2-7 TRBV6-1 . CASSPGQGAYEQYF TGTGCCAGCAGCCCCGGACAGGGGGCCTACGAGCAGTACTTC
TRBD1 TRBJ2-7 TRBV29-1 . CSVRTGVISEQYF TGCAGCGTTCGGACAGGGGTCATCTCCGAGCAGTACTTC
TRBD2 TRBJ2-5 TRBV28 . CASSLSGASGETQYF TGTGCCAGCAGTTTATCAGGAGCTAGCGGAGAGACCCAGTACTTC
TRBD2 TRBJ2-5 TRBV3-1/TRBV3-2 . CASNTYGGAGETQYF TGTGCCAGCAACACCTACGGGGGGGCTGGTGAGACCCAGTACTTC
TRBD2 TRBJ2-7 TRBV6-5 . CASSYRSGGLLYEQYF TGTGCCAGCAGTTACCGGAGCGGGGGCCTCCTCTACGAGCAGTACTTC
TRBD1 TRBJ2-7 TRBV15 . CATSSRDREYEQYF TGTGCCACCAGCAGCAGGGACAGGGAATACGAGCAGTACTTC
TRBD1 TRBJ1-6 TRBV5-1 . CASSLETGRYNSPLHF TGCGCCAGCAGCTTGGAGACAGGGAGATATAATTCACCCCTCCACTTT
. TRBJ2-1 TRBV12-3/TRBV12-4 . CASSHSNEQFF TGTGCCAGCAGCCACTCCAATGAGCAGTTCTTC
. TRBJ2-2 TRBV29-1 . CSVESTANTGELFF TGCAGCGTTGAGAGTACAGCGAACACCGGGGAGCTGTTTTTT
. TRBJ1-3 TRBV28 . CASSFPFRDSGNTIYF TGTGCCAGCAGTTTTCCTTTCCGGGACTCTGGAAACACCATATATTTT
TRBD2 TRBJ2-1 TRBV19 . CASSPPSSGSLDEQFF TGTGCCAGTAGTCCACCCTCTAGCGGGAGTCTCGATGAGCAGTTCTTC
. TRBJ2-7 TRBV4-2 . CASSQAAYGGTYEQYF TGTGCCAGCAGCCAGGCCGCTTATGGCGGTACCTACGAGCAGTACTTC
. TRBJ2-5 TRBV5-4 . CASSFGLQETQYF TGTGCCAGCAGCTTCGGACTACAAGAGACCCAGTACTTC